Presented here are 26 T cell receptor beta chains from one specimen sequenced in a study of T cell responses to AZD1222 COVID-19 vaccine. Profiling relied on immunoSEQ multiplex PCR, and the TCRdb table lists in-frame clones only, not all of them. There are about 180,000 clones in the sample; around nine tenths occur only once, and around 3% lies in the top ten. The sample was peripheral blood, taken on day 0 of AZD1222 vaccination. These receptors all come from an adult in good health.

The gene calls are TRBV27 and TRBJ1-1; no clear D. Germline CDR1 and CDR2: MNHEY and SMNVEV (reference sequence). V lost 1 base and J lost 0, with 9 bases in between. The CDR3 covers 15 residues. The CDR3 DNA follows: TGTGCCAGCAGTTTATTGGGCAGAGTGAACACTGAAGCTTTCTTT. It encodes CASSLLGRVNTEAFF.

The gene calls are TRBV27 and TRBJ1-1; D gene uncertain. V lost 7 bases and J 4 bases, leaving 7 bases between the germline ends. The CDR3 sequence is 11 residues long. CDR1 MNHEY and CDR2 SMNVEV come from the germline V gene (reference sequence). CDR3 DNA sequence: TGTGCCAGCAAAAGAGGCACTGAAGCTTTCTTT. This encodes CASKRGTEAFF.

V is TRBV3-1 (or the pseudogene TRBV3-2) and J is TRBJ2-1; D is unclear. CDR3 size: 15 residues. From germline, CDR1 is LGHDT and CDR2 YNNKEL (reference sequence). The germline V and J ends were trimmed by 0 bases and 8 bases, with 14 bases remaining between them. The CDR3 coding sequence is TGTGCCAGCAGCCAAGATCGGGCTTTACGCGATGAGCAGTTCTTC. Its protein product is CASSQDRALRDEQFF.

The chain has TRBV5-1 and TRBJ2-5; D unclear. The germline gives CDR1 SGHRS, CDR2 YFSETQ. V lost 2 bases, J lost 1 base, and 15 bases lay in between. The CDR3 has 16 amino acids. CDR3 residues: CASSFGPSHLQETQYF. The DNA of the CDR3 is TGCGCCAGCAGCTTCGGCCCATCGCACCTCCAAGAGACCCAGTACTTC. Full variable domain (remainder filled in from reference TRBV5-1 and TRBJ2-5): KAGVTQTPRYLIKTRGQQVTLSCSPISGHRSVSWYQQTPGQGLQFLFEYFSETQRNKGNFPGRFSGRQFSNSRSEMNVSTLELGDSALYLCASSFGPSHLQETQYFGPGTRLLVL.

This chain joins TRBV6-1 and TRBJ1-4; TRBD1 matches 9 bases. Trimming took 3 bases from V and 5 from J; bases not matched to a gene: 4. In germline, CDR1 is MNHNS, CDR2 SASEGT. The CDR3 consists of 15 residues. The CDR3 spells CASSEPGTGNEKLFF. As DNA, the CDR3 is TGTGCCAGCAGTGAGCCGGGGACAGGGAATGAAAAACTGTTTTTT.

This rearrangement joins TRBV6-2 or TRBV6-3 to TRBJ2-1; no definite D call. The CDR3 loop spans 17 amino acids. V lost 6 bases, J lost 0 bases, and 18 bases lay in between. The V gene's germline CDR1 is MNHEY and CDR2 SVGEGT. The CDR3 sequence is CASRPSGGRSSYNEQFF. The CDR3 region has the DNA TGTGCCAGCAGACCTAGTGGCGGCCGGAGCTCCTACAATGAGCAGTTCTTC.

The chain uses TRBV18 and TRBJ2-7; D not certain. V was cut by 3 bases and J by 3 bases, with 12 bases left in between. CDR1 is KGHSH and CDR2 is LQKENI in the germline V gene. CDR3 length equals 14 residues. This chain's CDR3 is CASSPDGRNYEQYF. The CDR3 nucleotides read TGTGCCAGCTCACCCGATGGACGGAACTACGAGCAGTACTTC.

This clone came up once. V gene TRBV6-5 combines with J gene TRBJ2-7, with unresolved D. The V and J ends lost 2 bases and 0 bases respectively, with 8 bases between them. This CDR3 comprises 14 residues. The germline gives CDR1 MNHEY, CDR2 SVGAGI. The CDR3 nucleotides read TGTGCCAGCAGTTACACCCAGAGCTCCTACGAGCAGTACTTC. It codes for CASSYTQSSYEQYF.

The V and J genes are TRBV15 and TRBJ2-3; D remains unclear. This CDR3 has 14 residues. Germline lookup yields CDR1 LNHNV and CDR2 YYDKDF (reference sequence). The V gene lost 4 bases and the J gene lost 0 bases, with 8 bases spanning the gap. For the CDR3, the DNA is TGTGCCACCAGCACTGGCGTTAGCACAGATACGCAGTATTTT. Translated, it gives CATSTGVSTDTQYF.

The sample holds a few counts of this clone. This chain's CDR3 is CASSDSPKWAGLFSNQPQHF. The CDR3 DNA reads TGTGCCAGCAGTGACTCGCCGAAGTGGGCAGGCCTATTTAGCAATCAGCCCCAGCATTTT. This rearrangement joins TRBV6-4 to TRBJ1-5; D is ambiguous. Germline CDR1 MRHNA, CDR2 SNTAGT. The CDR3 extends over 20 amino acids. Trimming shortened V by 0 bases and J by 0 bases, and 21 bases separated the two germline ends.

The table lists this clone with a count of one. V and J are TRBV10-3 and TRBJ1-3, with D tentatively TRBD1 (5 bases). Germline CDR1 reads ENHRY; CDR2 reads SYGVKD. This CDR3 contains 15 residues. The V gene lost 10 bases and the J gene lost 2 bases, with 18 bases spanning the gap. CDR3 sequence: CATDRGVRAGNTIYF. CDR3 sequence (DNA): TGTGCCACCGATCGGGGGGTAAGAGCTGGAAACACCATATATTTT.

V and J are TRBV2 and TRBJ1-4, with D possibly being TRBD1 (5 bases). The CDR3 has 14 residues. CDR1 is SNHLY and CDR2 is FYNNEI in the germline V gene. Trimming removed 7 bases at V and 4 bases at J, with 13 bases between. The DNA for the CDR3 is TGTGCCAGCAATGGAGCAGGGAGTAATGAAAAACTGTTTTTT. Its translation is CASNGAGSNEKLFF.

V usage is TRBV23-1 and J usage is TRBJ2-7; 9 nucleotides align to TRBD1. TRBV23-1 is sorted into the ORF group, with uncertain function. The J segment lost 2 bases and the V segment lost 10 bases, leaving 9 bases of the junction unmatched. The CDR3 sequence is 14 residues long. CDR3 DNA: TGCGCCAACTCCAAGGACAGGGGAACCTACGAGCAGTACTTC. Translation gives CANSKDRGTYEQYF.

The chain carries TRBV21-1 and TRBJ1-1. TRBV21-1 is marked as a pseudogene. The CDR3 consists of 17 residues. The CDR3 spells CASSTPFAGPKNTEAFF. CDR3 DNA: TGTGCCAGCAGCACTCCCTTTGCGGGCCCGAAGAACACTGAAGCTTTCTTT.

This clone is a singleton in its sample. The gene calls are TRBV18 and TRBJ1-1; 8 bases are shared with TRBD1. The germline CDR1 and CDR2 sequences are KGHSH and LQKENI. The V segment lost 5 bases and the J segment 3 bases; nucleotides outside the gene matches: 8. CDR3 length: 15 residues. CDR3 sequence: CASSATGGRDTEAFF. In DNA form, the CDR3 reads TGTGCCAGCTCAGCTACAGGGGGGAGGGACACTGAAGCTTTCTTT.

V and J are TRBV27 and TRBJ1-5; D perhaps matches TRBD1 (6 bases). Per the germline V gene, CDR1 is MNHEY and CDR2 is SMNVEV (reference sequence). V shed 4 bases and J shed 7 bases, with 11 bases lying between them. The CDR3 is made up of 13 amino acids. The CDR3: CASSSQGRQPQHF. CDR3 nucleotides: TGTGCCAGCAGTTCCCAGGGGAGGCAGCCCCAGCATTTT.

The rearrangement joins TRBV29-1 to TRBJ2-7; D is unclear. Germline assignment: CDR1 SQVTM and CDR2 ANQGSEA. V was shortened by 4 bases and J by 3 bases, with 22 bases between the two germline ends. The CDR3 runs 16 residues. CDR3 bases: TGCAGCGTTGTGGCTTCTCATGGCAGATCCAACTACGAGCAGTACTTC. Protein product: CSVVASHGRSNYEQYF.

V and J are TRBV7-9 and TRBJ2-7; 10 nucleotides line up with TRBD1. Germline-derived CDR1 and CDR2 are SEHNR and FQNEAQ (reference sequence). The V gene end was trimmed by 2 bases and the J gene end by 3 bases; junction bases not matched to a gene: 1. The CDR3 covers 14 residues. The CDR3 nucleotides are TGTGCCAGCAGCTTACGGGACAGGGGCTACGAGCAGTACTTC. Translation: CASSLRDRGYEQYF. Full variable domain (outside the CDR3, taken from reference TRBV7-9 and TRBJ2-7): DTGVSQNPRHKITKRGQNVTFRCDPISEHNRLYWYRQTLGQGPEFLTYFQNEAQLEKSRLLSDRFSAERPKGSFSTLEIQRTEQGDSAMYLCASSLRDRGYEQYFGPGTRLTVT.

This chain links TRBV5-1 with TRBJ2-3; 14 bases agree with TRBD2. Germline lookup yields CDR1 SGHRS and CDR2 YFSETQ. The CDR3 extends over 17 amino acids. The ends lost 0 bases at V and 3 bases at J; junction bases unmatched: 3. CDR3: CASSLEGTSGRTDTQYF. In DNA, the CDR3 is TGCGCCAGCAGCTTGGAAGGGACTAGCGGGAGAACAGATACGCAGTATTTT. The full variable domain, completed using reference TRBV5-1 and TRBJ2-3, is KAGVTQTPRYLIKTRGQQVTLSCSPISGHRSVSWYQQTPGQGLQFLFEYFSETQRNKGNFPGRFSGRQFSNSRSEMNVSTLELGDSALYLCASSLEGTSGRTDTQYFGPGTRLTVL.

This clone is a singleton in its sample. The chain combines TRBV20-1 with TRBJ1-1, with D uncertain. There are 12 residues in the CDR3. The germline CDR1 and CDR2 sequences are DFQATT and SNEGSKA (reference sequence). V lost 3 bases and J lost 4, with 9 bases in between. The CDR3 region is CSASEGLTEAFF. The CDR3 nucleotides are TGCAGTGCTAGTGAAGGGCTCACTGAAGCTTTCTTT.

Here the CDR3 reads CASSDSSLRVTEAFF. The DNA for the CDR3 is TGTGCCAGCAGTGATTCTTCCCTACGGGTCACTGAAGCTTTCTTT. The rearrangement joins TRBV6-1 to TRBJ1-1; D gene uncertain. Germline values: CDR1 MNHNS, CDR2 SASEGT. This CDR3 comprises 15 residues. Trimming removed 3 bases at V and 4 bases at J, with 15 bases between.

The CDR3 sequence: CASSLGAGGEAFF. The CDR3 region has the DNA TGCGCCAGCAGCTTGGGGGCCGGAGGTGAAGCTTTCTTT. The chain combines TRBV5-1 with TRBJ1-1; D remains unclear. Trimming removed 0 bases from V and 7 bases from J, with 10 bases in between. This CDR3 is 13 amino acids long. Germline CDR1 and CDR2: SGHRS and YFSETQ.

The V and J genes are TRBV19 and TRBJ1-1; 7 bases match TRBD1. From germline, CDR1 is LNHDA and CDR2 SQIVND (reference sequence). Trimming took 1 base from V and 0 from J; bases not matched to a gene: 5. The CDR3 covers 16 residues. The CDR3 reads CASSIGPGGVNTEAFF. CDR3 DNA: TGTGCCAGTAGTATAGGCCCAGGGGGGGTGAACACTGAAGCTTTCTTT.

J is TRBJ2-2 and V is TRBV7-9, with unresolved D. Germline V gene lookup returns CDR1 SEHNR and CDR2 FQNEAQ (reference sequence). The CDR3 loop spans 14 amino acids. The germline V and J ends were trimmed by 11 bases and 2 bases, with 15 bases remaining between them. The CDR3 region has the DNA TGTGCCGTGGGTTCGCACCGAAACACCGGGGAGCTGTTTTTT. This encodes CAVGSHRNTGELFF.

This sequence joins TRBV7-9 and TRBJ2-7; 9 nucleotides line up with TRBD2. Germline CDR1 is SEHNR and CDR2 is FQNEAQ (reference sequence). CDR3 length: 18 residues. With V trimmed by 5 bases and J by 0 bases, 14 bases remained unmatched. CDR3 nucleotides: TGTGCCAGCAGCCTCGTAGGGACTAGCCCTACTAGCTCCTACGAGCAGTACTTC. Its protein is CASSLVGTSPTSSYEQYF.

The CDR3 nucleotides read TGTGCCAGCAGTTACTATGGGCGGGCCAGCACAGATACGCAGTATTTT. Encoded protein: CASSYYGRASTDTQYF. The J gene is TRBJ2-3, the V gene TRBV6-5; tentative D call: TRBD2 (5 bases). Germline V gene sequence: CDR1 MNHEY, CDR2 SVGAGI. The germline V and J ends were trimmed by 1 base and 0 bases, with 11 bases remaining between them. The CDR3 contains 16 residues.